One sample yielded the 3 T cell receptor beta chains listed below, sequenced in a study of CD8 T cells in ankylosing spondylitis. Each CDR3 protein is one row after TCRdb ran MiXCR on the 5' RACE reads. The sample has some 700,000 distinct CDR3 sequences; about 20% are singletons. Antigens for these TCRs are unknown. General study results and limits: Apparently characteristic of ankylosing spondylitis blood was a TCR beta motif (about 8 highly homologous variants).

The sample consisted of blood, either unsorted or a sorted T cell fraction (not recorded which). The receptors stem from a male donor with ankylosing spondylitis.

The chain is built from TRBV28 and TRBJ1-2; no clear D. The germline V gene has CDR1 MDHEN and CDR2 SYDVKM. V lost 4 bases, J lost 6 bases, and 15 bases lay in between. The CDR3 consists of 14 residues. CDR3 DNA: TGTGCCAGCAGTTCTGCGGGGAAGGACGATGGCTACACCTTC. This sequence encodes CASSSAGKDDGYTF.

The chain is built from TRBV12-3 or TRBV12-4 and TRBJ1-6; D uncertain. The CDR3 runs 15 residues. Trimming shortened V by 3 bases and J by 7 bases, and 13 bases separated the two germline ends. The CDR3 DNA reads as TGTGCCAGCAGTTTGGGAAGTTGGCAAAATTCACCCCTCCACTTT. Translated: CASSLGSWQNSPLHF.

The chain is built from TRBV20-1 and TRBJ2-1; D is unclear. Germline values: CDR1 DFQATT, CDR2 SNEGSKA (reference sequence). V lost 1 base and J lost 5, with 15 bases in between. The CDR3 totals 15 residues. The CDR3 bases are TGCAGTGCTAGAGGATCCAGGCCGAGCGACAATGAGCAGTTCTTC. Amino acids: CSARGSRPSDNEQFF.